The present T cell receptor beta chain was sequenced within a study of T cells in Graves' hyperthyroidism and ophthalmopathy. Study-wide background: Any treatment followed the collection of peripheral blood at initial diagnosis.

About this clonotype itself: Antigen: not known. A read error may produce the germline difference seen at one junction end.

TCR beta CDR3 regions were amplified from RNA transcripts. HTBI primers drove first-round RT-PCR of the TCR CDR3. TCRdb analysed the multiplex PCR reads with MiXCR anew, one entry per CDR3 protein. In the table there are 600,000 to 800,000 distinct CDR3 sequences, roughly a third of which are singletons. Study-level results: Researchers report that a 13 V-J model separated ophthalmopathy from stable hyperthyroidism. Most thyroid clonotypes expanded above 0.001 were also detected in blood.

Based on clinical symptoms, serum thyroxine and TRAb, thyroid ultrasound and orbital computed tomography, diagnoses were reached. Sequencing was performed on blood. The receptor comes from a woman aged 40 to 50 with Graves' hyperthyroidism.

The CDR3 bases are TGCGCCAGCAGCCACTGGGGGATAAATAAGCCCCAGCATTTT. Amino acid sequence: CASSHWGINKPQHF. The chain is built from TRBV7-3 and TRBJ1-5, with D possibly matching TRBD1 (5 bases). The CDR3 extends over 14 amino acids. Germline V gives CDR1 SGHTA, CDR2 FQGTGA.